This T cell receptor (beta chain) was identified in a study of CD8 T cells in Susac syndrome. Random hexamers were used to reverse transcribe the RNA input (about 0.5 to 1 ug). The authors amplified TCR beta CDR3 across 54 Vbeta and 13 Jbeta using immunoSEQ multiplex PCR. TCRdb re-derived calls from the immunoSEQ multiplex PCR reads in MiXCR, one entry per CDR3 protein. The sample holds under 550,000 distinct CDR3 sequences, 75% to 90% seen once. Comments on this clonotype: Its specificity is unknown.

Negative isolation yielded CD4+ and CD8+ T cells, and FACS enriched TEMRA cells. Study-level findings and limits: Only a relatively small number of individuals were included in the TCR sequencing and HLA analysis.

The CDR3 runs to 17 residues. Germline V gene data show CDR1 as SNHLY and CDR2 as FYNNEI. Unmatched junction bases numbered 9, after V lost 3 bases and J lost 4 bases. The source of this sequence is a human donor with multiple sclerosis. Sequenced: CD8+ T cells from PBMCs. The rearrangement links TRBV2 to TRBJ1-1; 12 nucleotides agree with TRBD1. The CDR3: CASSDPGTGGAGTEAFF. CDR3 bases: TGTGCCAGCAGTGACCCCGGGACAGGGGGCGCGGGCACTGAAGCTTTCTTT. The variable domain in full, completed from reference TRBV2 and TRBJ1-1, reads EPEVTQTPSHQVTQMGQEVILRCVPISNHLYFYWYRQILGQKVEFLVSFYNNEISEKSEIFDDQFSVERPDGSNFTLKIRSTKLEDSAMYFCASSDPGTGGAGTEAFFGQGTRLTVV.